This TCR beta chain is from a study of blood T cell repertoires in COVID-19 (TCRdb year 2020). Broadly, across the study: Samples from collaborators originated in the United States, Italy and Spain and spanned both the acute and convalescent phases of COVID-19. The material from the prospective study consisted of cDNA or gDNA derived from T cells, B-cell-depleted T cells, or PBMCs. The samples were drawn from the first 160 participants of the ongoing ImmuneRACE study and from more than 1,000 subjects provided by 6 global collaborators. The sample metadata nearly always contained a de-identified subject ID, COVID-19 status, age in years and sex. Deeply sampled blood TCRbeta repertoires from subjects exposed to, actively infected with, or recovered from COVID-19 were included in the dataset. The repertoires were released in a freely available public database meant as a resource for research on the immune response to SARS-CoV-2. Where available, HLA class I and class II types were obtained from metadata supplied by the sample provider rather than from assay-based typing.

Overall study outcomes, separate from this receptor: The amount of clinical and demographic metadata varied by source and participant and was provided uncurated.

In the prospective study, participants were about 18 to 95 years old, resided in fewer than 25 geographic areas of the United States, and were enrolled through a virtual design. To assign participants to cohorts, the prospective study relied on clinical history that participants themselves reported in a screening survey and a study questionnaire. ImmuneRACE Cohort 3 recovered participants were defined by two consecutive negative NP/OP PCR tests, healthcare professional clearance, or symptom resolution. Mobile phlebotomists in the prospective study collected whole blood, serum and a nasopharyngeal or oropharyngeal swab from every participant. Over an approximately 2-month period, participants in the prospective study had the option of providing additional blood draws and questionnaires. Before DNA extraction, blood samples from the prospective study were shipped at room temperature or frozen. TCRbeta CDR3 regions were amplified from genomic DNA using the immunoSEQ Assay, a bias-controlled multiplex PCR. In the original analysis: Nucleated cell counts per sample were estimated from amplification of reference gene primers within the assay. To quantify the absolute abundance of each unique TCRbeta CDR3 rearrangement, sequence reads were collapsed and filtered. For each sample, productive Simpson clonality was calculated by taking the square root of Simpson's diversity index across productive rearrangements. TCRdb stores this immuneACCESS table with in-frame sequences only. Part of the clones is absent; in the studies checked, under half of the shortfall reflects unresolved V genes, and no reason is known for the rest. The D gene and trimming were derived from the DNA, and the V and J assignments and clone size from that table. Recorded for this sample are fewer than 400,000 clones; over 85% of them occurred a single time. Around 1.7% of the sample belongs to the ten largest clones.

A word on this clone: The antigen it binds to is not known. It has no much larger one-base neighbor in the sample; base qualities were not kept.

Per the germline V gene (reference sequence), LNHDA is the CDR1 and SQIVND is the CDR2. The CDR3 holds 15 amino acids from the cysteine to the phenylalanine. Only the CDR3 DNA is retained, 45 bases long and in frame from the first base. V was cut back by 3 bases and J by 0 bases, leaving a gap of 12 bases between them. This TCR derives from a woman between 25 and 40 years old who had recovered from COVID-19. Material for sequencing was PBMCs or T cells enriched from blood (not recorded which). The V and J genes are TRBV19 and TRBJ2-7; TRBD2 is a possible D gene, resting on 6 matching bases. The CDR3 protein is CASSIGATSSYEQYF. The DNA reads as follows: TGTGCCAGTAGTATCGGAGCGACTAGCTCCTACGAGCAGTACTTC. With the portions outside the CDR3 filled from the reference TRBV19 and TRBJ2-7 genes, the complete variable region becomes DGGITQSPKYLFRKEGQNVTLSCEQNLNHDAMYWYRQDPGQGLRLIYYSQIVNDFQKGDIAEGYSVSREKKESFPLTVTSAQKNPTAFYLCASSIGATSSYEQYFGPGTRLTVT.